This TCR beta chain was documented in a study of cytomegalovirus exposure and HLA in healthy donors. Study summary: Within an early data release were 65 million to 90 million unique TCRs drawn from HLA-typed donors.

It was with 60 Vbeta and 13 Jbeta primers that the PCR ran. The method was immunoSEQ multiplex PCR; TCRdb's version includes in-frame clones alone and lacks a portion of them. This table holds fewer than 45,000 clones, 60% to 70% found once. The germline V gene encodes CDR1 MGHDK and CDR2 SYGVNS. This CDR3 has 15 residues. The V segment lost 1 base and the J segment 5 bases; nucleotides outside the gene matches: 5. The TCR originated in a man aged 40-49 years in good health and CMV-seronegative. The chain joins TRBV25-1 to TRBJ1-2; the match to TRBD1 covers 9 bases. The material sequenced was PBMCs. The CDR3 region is CASSEFDRGGYGYTF. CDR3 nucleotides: TGTGCCAGCAGTGAATTCGACAGGGGGGGATATGGCTACACCTTC.